Shown below are 18 T cell receptor beta chains from a single sample sequenced in a study of early T cells in non-severe SARS-CoV-2 infection (dated by TCRdb to about 2021). The library came from 5' RACE. Data came from a NextSeq 500. The public reads were run again by TCRdb, first through fastp at Q25 and then through MiXCR, and only productive beta chains were kept. Records with the same CDR3 protein are collapsed into one entry carrying the most frequent genes and DNA. The sample data list some 90,000 distinct CDR3 sequences, and about 16% of these were observed just once. The ten largest clones add up to 5.5% of the sample. The specimen sequenced was whole blood. Receptors were obtained from an adult who was a healthcare worker with PCR-confirmed SARS-CoV-2 infection or an uninfected control (not recorded which).

This clonotype was counted many times. The chain couples TRBV5-8 to TRBJ1-1; 7 positions match TRBD1. This CDR3 has 14 amino acids. The trim removed 4 bases at V and 5 bases at J, leaving 8 bases unmatched. The germline V gene encodes CDR1 SGHTS and CDR2 YDEGEE. CDR3 sequence: CASSLKGARTEAFF. DNA for the CDR3: TGTGCCAGCAGCCTAAAGGGGGCGCGGACTGAAGCTTTCTTT.

The genes are TRBV28 and TRBJ2-7; 9 bases are a match to TRBD2. Germline V gene lookup returns CDR1 MDHEN and CDR2 SYDVKM. This CDR3 comprises 15 residues. J lost 4 bases, V lost 5 bases, and 9 bases had no gene match. The CDR3 region is CASSLSGSGGYEQYF. In DNA, the CDR3 is TGTGCCAGCAGTCTTAGCGGGAGCGGTGGGTACGAGCAGTACTTC.

In this sample, this clonotype turned up a few times. The chain has TRBV12-3 or TRBV12-4 and TRBJ2-1, with TRBD2 matching 7 bases. The CDR3 spans 13 residues. J was trimmed by 5 bases and V by 5 bases; bases with no gene match: 3. CDR3 protein: CASSRLANNEQFF. The CDR3 nucleotides read TGTGCCAGCAGTCGACTAGCTAACAATGAGCAGTTCTTC.

This chain uses TRBV28 with TRBJ2-3, with 8 bases lining up with TRBD2. V trimming: 8 bases; J trimming: 0 bases; junction bases outside the gene matches: 10. In germline, CDR1 is MDHEN, CDR2 SYDVKM. The CDR3 runs 16 residues. CDR3 nucleotide sequence: TGTGCCAGCCTACCGGGGGGGTCAGAAAGCACAGATACGCAGTATTTT. Its protein product is CASLPGGSESTDTQYF.

This rearrangement joins TRBV7-8 to TRBJ2-1; 10 bases are shared with TRBD2. V lost 5 bases, J lost 3 bases, and 7 bases stayed unmatched. This CDR3 has 16 amino acids. Germline-derived CDR1 and CDR2 are SGHVS and FQNEAQ. The chain's CDR3 is CASSPRTSGNYNEQFF. DNA for the CDR3: TGTGCCAGCAGCCCAAGAACTAGCGGGAACTACAATGAGCAGTTCTTC.

The J gene is TRBJ2-3, the V gene TRBV6-2 or TRBV6-3, with a possible D match to TRBD2 (6 bases). Trimming removed 6 bases at V and 2 bases at J, with 15 bases between. This CDR3 comprises 15 residues. The germline V gene encodes CDR1 MNHEY and CDR2 SVGEGT. As DNA, the CDR3 is TGTGCCAGCAGCGTAGGCGGGACTGACACAGATACGCAGTATTTT. Its protein is CASSVGGTDTDTQYF.

The chain couples TRBV5-6 to TRBJ2-1, with D uncertain. Germline CDR1 reads SGHDT; CDR2 reads YYEEEE. The length of the CDR3 is 15 residues. The V gene lost 4 bases and the J gene lost 6 bases, with 17 bases spanning the gap. The CDR3 is CASSIELDTPNEQFF. The CDR3 DNA follows: TGTGCCAGCAGCATCGAATTAGATACCCCCAATGAGCAGTTCTTC. Full variable domain (missing parts from reference TRBV5-6 and TRBJ2-1): DAGVTQSPTHLIKTRGQQVTLRCSPKSGHDTVSWYQQALGQGPQFIFQYYEEEERQRGNFPDRFSGHQFPNYSSELNVNALLLGDSALYLCASSIELDTPNEQFFGPGTRLTVL.

The DNA for the CDR3 is TGTGCCAGTAGTATGGGACTCCAAAATCAGCCCCAGCATTTT. Translated: CASSMGLQNQPQHF. This chain uses TRBV19 with TRBJ1-5; possible D gene TRBD1, 5 bases. CDR1 and CDR2 from the germline V gene are LNHDA and SQIVND (reference sequence). The CDR3 has 14 amino acids. Trimming left V 3 bases short and J 4 bases short, with 10 bases between.

This chain links TRBV6-1 with TRBJ2-7; D may be TRBD1 (6 bases). There are 14 residues in the CDR3. Trimming left V 2 bases short and J 2 bases short, with 10 bases between. Germline CDR1 reads MNHNS; CDR2 reads SASEGT. The CDR3 loop reads CASSEQQGPYEQYF. As DNA, the CDR3 is TGTGCCAGCAGTGAACAACAGGGCCCCTACGAGCAGTACTTC.

Ten or more counts support this clonotype. This sequence joins TRBV19 and TRBJ2-7, with D possibly matching TRBD2 (7 bases). Trimming cost V 5 bases and J 8 bases, with 16 bases left between them. The germline CDR1 and CDR2 sequences are LNHDA and SQIVND (reference sequence). The CDR3 is made up of 13 amino acids. The DNA of the CDR3 is TGTGCCAGTAGTCTCCCCGGGGGGCAACAGCAGTACTTC. Amino acid sequence: CASSLPGGQQQYF.

The gene calls are TRBV6-6 and TRBJ1-3; tentative D call: TRBD1 (6 bases). The ends were cut back, 7 bases at V and 4 bases at J, with 17 bases in the middle. Germline values: CDR1 MNHNY, CDR2 SVGAGI (reference sequence). The CDR3 is made up of 15 amino acids. In nucleotides, the CDR3 is TGTGCCAGCACCTCATCGACAGGTGCCGGAAACACCATATATTTT. Residues: CASTSSTGAGNTIYF.

Of note for this clonotype: This CDR3 is missing its conserved last phenylalanine or tryptophan, likely due to a read error. The J gene is TRBJ2-3, the V gene TRBV14; perhaps TRBD2 as D (7 bases). CDR3 length equals 22 residues. Germline assignment: CDR1 SGHDN and CDR2 FVKESK. V shed 0 bases and J shed 2 bases, with 30 bases lying between them. CDR3 sequence reads: CASSQDEARAGAIIYSTDTQYS. In nucleotides, the CDR3 is TGTGCCAGCAGCCAAGACGAGGCTCGTGCGGGGGCGATAATCTATTCCACAGATACGCAGTATTCT.

The chain carries TRBV29-1 and TRBJ2-7; D is ambiguous. Looked up from germline, CDR1 is SQVTM and CDR2 is ANQGSEA. V lost 3 bases, J lost 2 bases, and 8 bases lay in between. The CDR3 has 12 residues. For the CDR3, the DNA is TGCAGCGTTGAGGGCCAGACCTACGAGCAGTACTTC. It specifies CSVEGQTYEQYF.

In its sample, this clonotype was seen a few times. The J gene is TRBJ1-5, the V gene TRBV7-8; D is unresolved. Germline V gene sequence: CDR1 SGHVS, CDR2 FQNEAQ. V was trimmed by 4 bases and J by 1 base, leaving 8 bases between them. The CDR3 consists of 14 residues. The CDR3 DNA reads as TGTGCCAGCAGCTCCACAAGGAGCAATCAGCCCCAGCATTTT. Its translation: CASSSTRSNQPQHF.

The CDR3 reads CASSFGETYEQYF. The CDR3 bases are TGTGCCAGCAGTTTTGGGGAAACCTACGAGCAGTACTTC. The chain links TRBV12-3 or TRBV12-4 to TRBJ2-7; D unresolved. The CDR3 runs to 13 residues. Trimming shortened V by 3 bases and J by 2 bases, and 8 bases separated the two germline ends.

This clonotype has ten or more counts. The rearrangement links TRBV27 to TRBJ2-3; D remains ambiguous. The V end was cut by 3 bases, the J end by 4 bases, with 11 bases between. Germline V gene data show CDR1 as MNHEY and CDR2 as SMNVEV (reference sequence). The CDR3 is 14 residues long. This CDR3 is CASSLSRSADTQYF. CDR3 DNA sequence: TGTGCCAGCAGTTTGTCCCGGTCGGCAGATACGCAGTATTTT.

For the CDR3, the DNA is TGCAGCGTTCTGAGCGGGCCGAGCTCCTACAATGAGCAGTTCTTC. This encodes CSVLSGPSSYNEQFF. This rearrangement joins TRBV29-1 to TRBJ2-1; D perhaps matches TRBD2 (6 bases). Germline CDR1 is SQVTM and CDR2 is ANQGSEA. V was shortened by 5 bases and J by 0 bases, with 14 bases between the two germline ends. This CDR3 has 15 residues.

This clonotype was recorded a few times. V is TRBV20-1 and J is TRBJ2-7; possibly TRBD2 for D (6 bases). The CDR3 spans 14 residues. V was pared by 1 base and J by 2 bases, with 12 bases between. Germline CDR1 reads DFQATT; CDR2 reads SNEGSKA (reference sequence). CDR3 DNA sequence: TGCAGTGCTAGAGGCAGCGGGCGACCCTACGAGCAGTACTTC. This encodes CSARGSGRPYEQYF.